Listed below are T cell receptor beta chains from one sample, sequenced in a study of blood T cell repertoires in COVID-19. Clones were read by immunoSEQ multiplex PCR, and TCRdb kept only the in-frame ones, dropping some. The sample contains fewer than 350,000 clones, 75% to 95% of which appear only once. The sequenced material came from PBMCs or T cells enriched from blood (not recorded which). These receptors all stem from a middle-aged man who had been exposed to COVID-19. The CDR3 runs from the conserved cysteine through the conserved F or W. Each record gives: J gene, V gene, clone size, D gene, CDR3 DNA, CDR3 protein. A D gene is named only where the DNA matches it firmly. Expanded clones are given a class, and other clones once, few, many or no size at all.

>TRBJ2-3|TRBV24-1|-|TRBD2
TGTGCCACCAGTGATCTAGAGCGGGAGGGGGGCACAGATACGCAGTATTTT
CATSDLEREGGTDTQYF
>TRBJ2-7|TRBV7-9|-|TRBD2
TGTGCCAGCAGCGCCTCTAGCGGACCTTTCTCCTACGAGCAGTACTTC
CASSASSGPFSYEQYF
>TRBJ1-1|TRBV2|-|TRBD1
TGTGCCAGAAAGCGGACAGGGGGGAACACTGAAGCTTTCTTT
CARKRTGGNTEAFF
>TRBJ2-7|TRBV11-3|-|-
TGTGCCAGCAGCTTAATACCGGGCAGCGGCGAGCAGTACTTC
CASSLIPGSGEQYF
>TRBJ1-1|TRBV3-1/TRBV3-2|-|-
TGTGCCAGCAGCCCGGACGACGCGGGGTTAGCTTTCTTT
CASSPDDAGLAFF
>TRBJ2-3|TRBV12-5|-|TRBD2
TGTGCTAGTGGTTTGTCGGCTAGCGGGACCGTCCGGGCCTTAGATACGCAGTATTTT
CASGLSASGTVRALDTQYF
>TRBJ2-1|TRBV6-1|-|-
TGTGCCAGCAGTGAAGCGGGGGGTGGGACCGGTCGAGCGCAGTTCTTC
CASSEAGGGTGRAQFF
>TRBJ2-5|TRBV3-1/TRBV3-2|-|-
TGTGCCAGCAGTTACCGAGGCGGGCTAGGAGAGACCCAGTACTTC
CASSYRGGLGETQYF
>TRBJ1-3|TRBV5-4|-|-
TGTGCCAGCAGCACTTCCCGACAGCGCTTCTCTGGAAACACCATATATTTT
CASSTSRQRFSGNTIYF
>TRBJ1-2|TRBV7-2|once|-
TGTGCCAGCAGCTTAGTTCTAGAAGGGGGTGGCTACACCTTC
CASSLVLEGGGYTF
>TRBJ2-1|TRBV4-3|-|TRBD2
TGCGCCAGCAGCCAAGTGGGCGGGAGTGTTGGCAATGAGCAGTTCTTC
CASSQVGGSVGNEQFF
>TRBJ1-2|TRBV27|once|-
TGTGCCAGCAGTACAATGGGCCTTCGAGGGATTCATGGCTACACCTTC
CASSTMGLRGIHGYTF
>TRBJ2-2|TRBV7-3|-|-
TGTGCCAGCAGCCCAGGTCCCGGGATGGTTACCGGGGAGCTGTTTTTT
CASSPGPGMVTGELFF
>TRBJ2-3|TRBV5-1|-|-
TGCGCCAGCACCACCGGGTCAAAAATCGGGGTGGGCACAGATACGCAGTATTTT
CASTTGSKIGVGTDTQYF
>TRBJ2-5|TRBV10-3|-|-
TGTGCCGCGACCACGGGGGGCGCAGAGACCCAGTACTTC
CAATTGGAETQYF
>TRBJ1-6|TRBV19|-|TRBD1
TGTGCCAGTAGTATGAGGGACAGTAATTCACCCCTCCACTTT
CASSMRDSNSPLHF
>TRBJ2-2|TRBV7-2|-|-
TGTGCCAGCAGCTTGTCGGGGAGCAACACCGGGGAGCTGTTTTTT
CASSLSGSNTGELFF
>TRBJ1-6|TRBV28|-|TRBD1
TGTGCCAGCAGTACAACAGGGGGCACGTATAATTCACCCCTCCACTTT
CASSTTGGTYNSPLHF
>TRBJ2-5|TRBV4-3|-|TRBD2
TGCGCCAGCAGCCAATTTAGCGGGAGTACAGAGACCCAGTACTTC
CASSQFSGSTETQYF
>TRBJ1-4|TRBV27|-|TRBD1
TGTGCCAGCAGTTCCGGACAGGGGGCGGATGAAAAACTGTTTTTT
CASSSGQGADEKLFF
>TRBJ1-4|TRBV28|few|-
TGTGCCAGCAGTTTGGGGCAGGGGCGGAATGAAAAACTGTTTTTT
CASSLGQGRNEKLFF
>TRBJ2-7|TRBV4-2|-|-
TGTGCCAGCAGCCAAGGCCCCACTAGTTTAACCTACGAGCAGTACTTC
CASSQGPTSLTYEQYF
>TRBJ2-1|TRBV2|-|TRBD1
TGTGCCAGCAGTGAAGAGACAGGGAGCTCCTACAATGAGCAGTTCTTC
CASSEETGSSYNEQFF
>TRBJ1-2|TRBV19|-|-
TGTGCCAGTAGTCATCGGGGGGCCTTAACAGCTAACTATGGCTACACCTTC
CASSHRGALTANYGYTF
>TRBJ1-3|TRBV9|-|TRBD1
TGTGCCAGCAGCGGGGACAGGGTGTTCTCTGGAAACACCATATATTTT
CASSGDRVFSGNTIYF
>TRBJ1-2|TRBV28|-|-
TGTGCCAGCAGTCCTCTAAAGACAGTCTACACCTTC
CASSPLKTVYTF
>TRBJ1-2|TRBV28|few|-
TGTGCCAGCAGCCATGGAGCGTCATATGGTGGCTACACCTTC
CASSHGASYGGYTF
>TRBJ2-1|TRBV12-5|-|TRBD2
TGTGCTAGTGGTTCCACACAAAACATAGCGGGTGGTTGGAATGAGCAGTTCTTC
CASGSTQNIAGGWNEQFF
>TRBJ2-7|TRBV14|once|-
TGTGCCAGCAGCCCCCACAGTTCCTCCTACGAGCAGTACTTC
CASSPHSSSYEQYF
>TRBJ2-7|TRBV4-1|-|TRBD1
TGCGCCAGCAGCCCAGGGACAGGGCTCGCCTACGAGCAGTACTTC
CASSPGTGLAYEQYF
>TRBJ1-3|TRBV19|-|-
TGTGCCAGTAGTATCCAAATGACAGGAAACACCATATATTTT
CASSIQMTGNTIYF
>TRBJ2-3|TRBV5-5|-|TRBD1
TGTGCCAGCAGCTTACCTCCGGACAGGGGGCTGGGAGATACGCAGTATTTT
CASSLPPDRGLGDTQYF
>TRBJ1-1|TRBV19|-|TRBD1
TGTGCCAGTAATCCTCTTGGGACAGGGAGGAACACTGAAGCTTTCTTT
CASNPLGTGRNTEAFF
>TRBJ2-3|TRBV7-8|-|TRBD2
TGTGCCAGCAGCTTACCAACTAGTGGGCTAGCGGAACTCACAGATACGCAGTATTTT
CASSLPTSGLAELTDTQYF
>TRBJ2-7|TRBV7-2|-|TRBD2
TGTGCCAGCAGCTTAGGGGCTAGCGGACTTCGTTACGAGCAGTACTTC
CASSLGASGLRYEQYF
>TRBJ2-7|TRBV11-1|-|-
TGTGCCAGCAGCTTGGGCAGTTTCTCCTACGAGCAGTACTTC
CASSLGSFSYEQYF
>TRBJ1-1|TRBV4-2|-|-
TGTGCCAGCAGCCTACACCGGAGGGGCGAGACGGGCACTGAAGCTTTCTTT
CASSLHRRGETGTEAFF